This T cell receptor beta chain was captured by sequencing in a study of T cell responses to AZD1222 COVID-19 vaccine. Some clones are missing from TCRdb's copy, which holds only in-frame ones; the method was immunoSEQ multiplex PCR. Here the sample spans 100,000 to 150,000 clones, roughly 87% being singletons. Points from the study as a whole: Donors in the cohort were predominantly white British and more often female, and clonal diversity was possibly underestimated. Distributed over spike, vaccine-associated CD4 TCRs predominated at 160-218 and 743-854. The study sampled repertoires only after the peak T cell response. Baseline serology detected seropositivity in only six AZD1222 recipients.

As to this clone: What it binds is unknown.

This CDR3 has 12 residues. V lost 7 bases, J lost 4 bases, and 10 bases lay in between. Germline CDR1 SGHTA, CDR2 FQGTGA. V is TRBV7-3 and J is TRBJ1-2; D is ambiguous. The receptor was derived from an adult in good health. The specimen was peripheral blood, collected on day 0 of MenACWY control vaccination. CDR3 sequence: CASNLAAYGYTF. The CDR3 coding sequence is TGTGCCAGCAATCTGGCTGCCTATGGCTACACCTTC.